The 2 T cell receptor beta chains given below trace back to one sample, sequenced in a study of regulatory T cells in long-lasting Graves disease. According to the study, TCR beta libraries were built with iRepertoire HTBI primers and CDR3-region Arm-PCR. TCRdb analysed the multiplex PCR reads with MiXCR anew, one entry per CDR3 protein. The sample holds 420,000 or so distinct CDR3 sequences, 23% seen once. Time point here: persistent/refractory GD, antithyroid drugs over 5 years with positive TRAb. Construction of the TCR library relied on RNA isolated from PBMCs. Sequenced here: peripheral blood mononuclear cells (PBMCs), sampled when the disease was refractory, from a patient treated with antithyroid drugs. These receptors were collected from a female donor with Graves disease.

This clonotype was counted at least ten times. The rearrangement links TRBV28 to TRBJ2-4, with a tentative D call TRBD2 (6 bases). Germline loops: CDR1 MDHEN, CDR2 SYDVKM. This CDR3 has 17 residues. V lost 8 bases and J lost 0, with 20 bases in between. The CDR3 reads CASGPLVGGGAKNIQYF. The DNA for the CDR3 is TGTGCCAGCGGGCCACTAGTGGGAGGAGGAGCCAAAAACATTCAGTACTTC.

This clonotype was seen only a few times. This sequence joins TRBV19 and TRBJ2-5; 7 nucleotides agree with TRBD1. Germline V lookup: CDR1 LNHDA, CDR2 SQIVND (reference sequence). V was clipped by 5 bases and J by 5 bases; unmatched bases: 11. The CDR3 loop spans 15 amino acids. The DNA for the CDR3 is TGTGCCAGTAGTTTCTCGACAGGGTTGGGCGAGACCCAGTACTTC. This gives the protein CASSFSTGLGETQYF.